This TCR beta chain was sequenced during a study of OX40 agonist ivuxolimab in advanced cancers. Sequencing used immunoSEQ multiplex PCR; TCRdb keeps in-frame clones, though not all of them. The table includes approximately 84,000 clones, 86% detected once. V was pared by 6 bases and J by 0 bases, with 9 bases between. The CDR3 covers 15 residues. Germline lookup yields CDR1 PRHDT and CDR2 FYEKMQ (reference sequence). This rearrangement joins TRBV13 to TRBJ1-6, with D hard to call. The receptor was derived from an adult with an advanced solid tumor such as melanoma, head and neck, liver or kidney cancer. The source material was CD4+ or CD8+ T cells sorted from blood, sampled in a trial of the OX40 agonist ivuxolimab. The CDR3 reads CASRVRYSYNSPLHF. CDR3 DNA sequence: TGTGCCAGCAGAGTCAGATACTCCTATAATTCACCCCTCCACTTT.